This T cell receptor beta chain emerged from a study of blood T cell repertoires in COVID-19. Original handling: How many nucleated cells were present was estimated from reference gene primer amplification. Repertoires were generated with immunoSEQ multiplex PCR, while TCRdb's copy carries only in-frame clones and drops some. D and trimming were read from the DNA, whereas the V and J calls and clone size are those reported in that table. The sample has 260,000 or so clones, around 83% seen once. With 4 bases clipped from V and 5 bases from J, the junction kept 11 bases outside the gene matches. This CDR3 spans 16 amino acids. CDR1 is MDHEN and CDR2 is SYDVKM in the germline V gene.

The sequence derives from a man aged 80 or over with acute or convalescent COVID-19. The V and J genes are TRBV28 and TRBJ2-5; 9 nucleotides align to TRBD1. Sequencing used peripheral blood. The chain's CDR3 is CASSSPPGTGLETQYF. The DNA for the CDR3 is TGTGCCAGCAGTTCCCCACCCGGGACAGGGCTGGAGACCCAGTACTTC.